This is a list of T cell receptor beta chains from one sample in a study of T cells in Graves' hyperthyroidism and ophthalmopathy. MiXCR was run by TCRdb on the multiplex PCR reads, yielding one entry per CDR3 protein. The sample carries hundreds of thousands of distinct CDR3 sequences, just under 45% recorded once. The sequenced sample was peripheral blood or thyroid tissue (not recorded which). These receptors all come from an adult man with Graves' disease, either hyperthyroidism or ophthalmopathy (not recorded which). CDR3s include the opening cysteine and the closing phenylalanine or tryptophan. A D gene is named only where the DNA matches it firmly. Size values are once, few and many counts, or a class for expanded clones, and some rows have none.

clone_size,d_call,v_call,j_call,cdr3_aa,cdr3_nt
NA,TRBD1,TRBV10-1,TRBJ1-5,CAGQGSGNQPQHF,TGTGCTGGACAGGGGTCGGGCAATCAGCCCCAGCATTTT
NA,NA,TRBV13,TRBJ2-6,CASSFDSQSSGANVLTF,TGTGCCAGCAGCTTTGACAGCCAGAGCTCTGGGGCCAACGTCCTGACTTTC
NA,TRBD1,TRBV9,TRBJ1-2,CASSKRQGWVGYTF,TGTGCCAGCAGCAAACGACAGGGGTGGGTTGGCTACACCTTC
NA,NA,TRBV12-3/TRBV12-4,TRBJ1-4,CAIMDTTNEKLFF,TGTGCCATCATGGACACAACTAATGAAAAACTGTTTTTT
many,TRBD1,TRBV19,TRBJ1-4,CASSTGTGGNEKLFF,TGTGCCAGTAGTACGGGGACAGGGGGCAATGAAAAACTGTTTTTT
NA,NA,TRBV7-6,TRBJ2-3,CASSLWATDTQYF,TGTGCCAGCAGCTTATGGGCGACAGATACGCAGTATTTT
NA,NA,TRBV14,TRBJ1-4,CASSPGGQGSGKLFF,TGTGCCAGCAGCCCCGGCGGGCAGGGATCTGGAAAACTGTTTTTT
NA,TRBD1,TRBV6-5,TRBJ2-6,CASSLFWDREYPAGANVLTF,TGTGCCAGCAGTCTCTTTTGGGACAGGGAGTATCCAGCCGGGGCCAACGTCCTGACTTTC
NA,NA,TRBV2,TRBJ2-3,CARQAGNTDTQYF,TGTGCCAGACAAGCAGGGAACACAGATACGCAGTATTTT
NA,NA,TRBV7-8,TRBJ1-2,CASSEPPTDYGYTF,TGTGCCAGCAGCGAACCCCCGACAGATTATGGCTACACCTTC
NA,NA,TRBV20-1,TRBJ1-1,CSARVGGPGLHTEAFF,TGCAGTGCTAGAGTAGGAGGGCCCGGGTTGCACACTGAAGCTTTCTTT